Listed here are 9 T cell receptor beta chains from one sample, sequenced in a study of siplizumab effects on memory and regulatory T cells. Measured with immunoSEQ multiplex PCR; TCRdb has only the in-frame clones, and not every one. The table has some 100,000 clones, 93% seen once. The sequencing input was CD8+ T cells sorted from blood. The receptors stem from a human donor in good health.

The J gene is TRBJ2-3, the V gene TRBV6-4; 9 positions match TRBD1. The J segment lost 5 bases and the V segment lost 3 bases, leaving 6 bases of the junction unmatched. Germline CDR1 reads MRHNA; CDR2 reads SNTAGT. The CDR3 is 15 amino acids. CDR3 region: CASSERGQGLDTQYF. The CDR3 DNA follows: TGTGCCAGCAGTGAAAGAGGACAGGGGTTAGATACGCAGTATTTT.

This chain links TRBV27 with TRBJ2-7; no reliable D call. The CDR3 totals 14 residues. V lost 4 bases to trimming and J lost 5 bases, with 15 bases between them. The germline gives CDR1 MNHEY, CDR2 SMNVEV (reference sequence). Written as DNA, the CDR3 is TGTGCCAGCAGTTCCGAAATAGGAGTCGACGAGCAGTACTTC. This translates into CASSSEIGVDEQYF.

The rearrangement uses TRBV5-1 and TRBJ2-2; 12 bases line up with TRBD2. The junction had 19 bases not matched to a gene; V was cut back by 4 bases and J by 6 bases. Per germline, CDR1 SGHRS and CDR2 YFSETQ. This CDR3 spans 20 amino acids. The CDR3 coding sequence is TGCGCCAGCAGCCTTGCCCTAGCGGGAGGGCGCCTGAGGGTGGCCGGGGAGCTGTTTTTT. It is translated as CASSLALAGGRLRVAGELFF.

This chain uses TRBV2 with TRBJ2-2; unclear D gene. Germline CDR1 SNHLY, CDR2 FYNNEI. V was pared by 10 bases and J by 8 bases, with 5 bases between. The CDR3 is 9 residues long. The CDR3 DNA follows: TGTGCCACCCCTGGGGAGCTGTTTTTT. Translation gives CATPGELFF.

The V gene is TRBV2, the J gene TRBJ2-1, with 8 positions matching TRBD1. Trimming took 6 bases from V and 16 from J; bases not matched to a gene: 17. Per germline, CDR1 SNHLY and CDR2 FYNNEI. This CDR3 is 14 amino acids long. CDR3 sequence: CASRVPQGARPLFF. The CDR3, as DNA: TGTGCCAGCAGAGTACCCCAGGGGGCGCGACCTCTTTTCTTC.

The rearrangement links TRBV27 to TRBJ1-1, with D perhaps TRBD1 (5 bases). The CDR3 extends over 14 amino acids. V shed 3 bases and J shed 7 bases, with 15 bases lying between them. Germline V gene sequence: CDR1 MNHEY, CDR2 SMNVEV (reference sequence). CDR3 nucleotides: TGTGCCAGCAGTTTTATAGGGGTCGGTAATGAAGCTTTCTTT. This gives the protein CASSFIGVGNEAFF.

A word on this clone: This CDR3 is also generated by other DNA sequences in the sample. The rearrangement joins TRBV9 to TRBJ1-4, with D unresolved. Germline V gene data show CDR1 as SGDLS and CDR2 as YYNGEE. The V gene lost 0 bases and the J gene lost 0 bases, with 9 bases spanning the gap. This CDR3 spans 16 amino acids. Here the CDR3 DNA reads TGTGCCAGCAGCGTAGGAGGGTCTACAACTAATGAAAAACTGTTTTTT. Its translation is CASSVGGSTTNEKLFF.

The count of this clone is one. This CDR3 reads CASSDSDSPGQPQHF. CDR3 nucleotides: TGTGCCAGCAGTGACTCGGACAGCCCCGGTCAGCCCCAGCATTTT. The J gene is TRBJ1-5, the V gene TRBV2; weak D call: TRBD1 (6 bases). V gave up 3 bases and J gave up 6 bases, with 15 bases separating them. The CDR3 sequence is 15 residues long. The V gene's germline CDR1 is SNHLY and CDR2 FYNNEI.

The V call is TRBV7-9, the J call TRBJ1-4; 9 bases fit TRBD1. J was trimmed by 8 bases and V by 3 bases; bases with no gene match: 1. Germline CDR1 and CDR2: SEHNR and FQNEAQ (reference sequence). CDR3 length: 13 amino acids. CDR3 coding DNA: TGTGCCAGCAGCTTCGGGACAGGGGAAAAACTGTTTTTT. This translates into CASSFGTGEKLFF.